The 22 T cell receptor beta chains in this list originate from one sample, sequenced in a study of blood T cell repertoires in COVID-19. Assay used: immunoSEQ multiplex PCR; TCRdb lists only in-frame clones, some missing. Of hundreds of thousands of clones listed, nearly 90% are singletons. Sequencing used peripheral blood. These receptor sequences come from a young woman who had recovered from COVID-19.

Here the CDR3 DNA reads TGTGCCAGCAGCGTAGAGGGGATGAACACTGAAGCTTTCTTT. Its translation is CASSVEGMNTEAFF. The rearrangement joins TRBV9 to TRBJ1-1, with D tentatively TRBD1 (5 bases). Germline V CDR1 and CDR2: SGDLS, YYNGEE. This CDR3 has 14 amino acids. The V and J ends lost 0 bases and 0 bases respectively, with 6 bases between them. The whole variable domain, filled in from reference TRBV9 and TRBJ1-1, reads DSGVTQTPKHLITATGQRVTLRCSPRSGDLSVYWYQQSLDQGLQFLIQYYNGEERAKGNILERFSAQQFPDLHSELNLSSLELGDSALYFCASSVEGMNTEAFFGQGTRLTVV.

The V call is TRBV4-3, the J call TRBJ1-6; TRBD1 might be the D (6 bases). The CDR3 sequence is 13 residues long. From germline, CDR1 is LGHNA and CDR2 YSLEER. The V and J ends lost 4 bases and 11 bases respectively, with 12 bases between them. The CDR3 DNA follows: TGCGCCAGCAGCCCCGGGACAACGACACCCCTCCACTTT. It yields the protein CASSPGTTTPLHF.

The chain couples TRBV27 to TRBJ1-2; tentatively, D is TRBD1 (5 bases). V was shortened by 6 bases and J by 0 bases, with 8 bases between the two germline ends. CDR1 MNHEY and CDR2 SMNVEV come from the germline V gene (reference sequence). The CDR3 runs 13 residues. CDR3 in DNA: TGTGCCAGCAGCCCGACAGCTAACTATGGCTACACCTTC. The encoded protein is CASSPTANYGYTF.

The chain carries TRBV7-6 and TRBJ1-1; 7 bases map to TRBD1. The CDR3 totals 15 residues. V lost 5 bases and J lost 5; bases outside the gene matches: 11. The germline V gene encodes CDR1 SGHVS and CDR2 FNYEAQ. The CDR3 protein is CASSLMTGSGTEAFF. The DNA for the CDR3 is TGTGCCAGCAGCCTCATGACAGGGTCGGGGACTGAAGCTTTCTTT.

The CDR3 loop reads CASRKGRRTASTDTQYF. CDR3 DNA sequence: TGTGCCAGCAGAAAAGGACGCAGGACAGCGAGCACAGATACGCAGTATTTT. The gene calls are TRBV7-2 and TRBJ2-3; D may be TRBD1 (6 bases). Germline assignment: CDR1 SGHTA and CDR2 FQGNSA. The CDR3 is 17 residues long. V lost 6 bases and J lost 0, with 19 bases in between.

The rearrangement links TRBV23-1 to TRBJ1-5; tentatively, D is TRBD1 (6 bases). TRBV23-1 is an ORF for which the function is uncertain. CDR3 length equals 13 residues. V was clipped by 2 bases and J by 4 bases, with 6 bases between them. CDR3 sequence (DNA): TGCGCCAGCAGTCAACAGGGGAATCAGCCCCAGCATTTT. Its translation is CASSQQGNQPQHF.

The V and J genes are TRBV27 and TRBJ1-2, with TRBD1 matching over 10 bases. V was clipped by 5 bases and J by 4 bases; unmatched bases: 4. Germline V CDR1 and CDR2: MNHEY, SMNVEV (reference sequence). The CDR3 contains 14 residues. CDR3 nucleotides: TGTGCCAGCAGTACCGGACAGGGGGGCTATGGCTACACCTTC. This codes for CASSTGQGGYGYTF.

The V gene is TRBV7-9, the J gene TRBJ2-1; 9 bases align to TRBD1. Trimming cost V 5 bases and J 6 bases; bases outside gene matches: 5. The CDR3 is 14 amino acids. Germline loops: CDR1 SEHNR, CDR2 FQNEAQ (reference sequence). The CDR3 here is CASSLRDRVNEQFF. The CDR3 bases are TGTGCCAGCAGCCTCCGGGACAGGGTCAATGAGCAGTTCTTC.

The V call is TRBV9, the J call TRBJ1-2; a weak D match, TRBD1 (5 bases). The V gene's germline CDR1 is SGDLS and CDR2 YYNGEE. Trimming removed 0 bases at V and 8 bases at J, with 11 bases between. The CDR3 extends over 13 amino acids. The CDR3 DNA reads TGTGCCAGCAGCGTAGAAGGGGTGAGGGGCTACACCTTC. Translated, it gives CASSVEGVRGYTF.

To note about this clone: Other DNA sequences from this sample encode an identical CDR3 as well. The chain joins TRBV20-1 to TRBJ2-1; D gene uncertain. In germline, CDR1 is DFQATT, CDR2 SNEGSKA (reference sequence). The V and J ends lost 6 bases and 4 bases respectively, with 7 bases between them. This CDR3 region has 11 residues. The CDR3: CSATNYNEQFF. The CDR3 DNA reads as TGCAGTGCCACAAATTACAATGAGCAGTTCTTC.

The CDR3 nucleotides are TGTGCCTGGAGGATAGCGGGAGGGAATCACGAGCAGTACTTC. This gives the protein CAWRIAGGNHEQYF. This chain links TRBV30 with TRBJ2-7; 11 positions match TRBD2. After removal of 3 bases from V and 5 bases from J, the junction contained 6 bases not matched to a gene. The CDR3 is 14 amino acids. From germline, CDR1 is GTSNPN and CDR2 SVGIG (reference sequence).

The V gene is TRBV10-3, the J gene TRBJ2-5; 11 bases align to TRBD2. The germline V gene encodes CDR1 ENHRY and CDR2 SYGVKD. This CDR3 region has 18 residues. V gave up 0 bases and J gave up 2 bases; unmatched junction bases: 8. In DNA form, the CDR3 reads TGTGCCATCAGTGAGTCCGGGACTAGCGGAGGTTCACAAGAGACCCAGTACTTC. It encodes CAISESGTSGGSQETQYF.

The chain carries TRBV27 and TRBJ2-4, with 13 bases aligning to TRBD2. Germline V gene data show CDR1 as MNHEY and CDR2 as SMNVEV (reference sequence). This CDR3 has 16 residues. V shed 2 bases and J 4 bases; nucleotides not matched to a gene: 2. The CDR3 DNA reads as TGTGCCAGCAGTTTAACTAGCGGGAGGGAGAAAAACATTCAGTACTTC. Translated: CASSLTSGREKNIQYF.

The V gene is TRBV5-6, the J gene TRBJ2-7; D unresolved. V was cut by 1 base and J by 5 bases, with 10 bases left in between. The length of the CDR3 is 13 residues. Germline lookup yields CDR1 SGHDT and CDR2 YYEEEE. The CDR3 reads CASSLTGSHEQYF. The CDR3 DNA sequence: TGTGCCAGCAGCTTGACCGGGTCCCACGAGCAGTACTTC. The whole variable domain, remainder taken from reference TRBV5-6 and TRBJ2-7, is DAGVTQSPTHLIKTRGQQVTLRCSPKSGHDTVSWYQQALGQGPQFIFQYYEEEERQRGNFPDRFSGHQFPNYSSELNVNALLLGDSALYLCASSLTGSHEQYFGPGTRLTVT.

V is TRBV5-1 and J is TRBJ2-7, with 7 bases lining up with TRBD1. Germline V lookup: CDR1 SGHRS, CDR2 YFSETQ. This CDR3 has 13 amino acids. The V gene end was trimmed by 3 bases and the J gene end by 5 bases; junction bases not matched to a gene: 5. The chain's CDR3 is CASSSGQTDEQYF. The CDR3 nucleotides are TGCGCCAGCAGCTCGGGACAGACCGACGAGCAGTACTTC.

The chain carries TRBV25-1 and TRBJ2-7; 7 bases align to TRBD2. V was pared by 2 bases and J by 2 bases, with 15 bases of the junction left unmatched. Germline-derived CDR1 and CDR2 are MGHDK and SYGVNS. CDR3 length equals 18 residues. CDR3 sequence reads: CASSEMGSGAGSTYEQYF. The CDR3 coding sequence is TGTGCCAGCAGTGAAATGGGGTCGGGAGCGGGATCTACCTACGAGCAGTACTTC.

The rearrangement uses TRBV6-5 and TRBJ1-2, with a possible D match to TRBD1 (5 bases). Per the germline V gene, CDR1 is MNHEY and CDR2 is SVGAGI. V lost 6 bases and J lost 3, with 14 bases in between. CDR3 length equals 14 residues. The CDR3 coding sequence is TGTGCCAGCAGCCCCATCAGGGCCCACTATGGCTACACCTTC. Its translation is CASSPIRAHYGYTF.

The chain is built from TRBV2 and TRBJ1-2; D call uncertain. V was clipped by 3 bases and J by 4 bases, with 12 bases between them. Germline CDR1 SNHLY, CDR2 FYNNEI. The CDR3 extends over 14 amino acids. The CDR3 sequence is CASSDAAFGYGYTF. CDR3 DNA: TGTGCCAGCAGTGACGCGGCGTTCGGCTATGGCTACACCTTC.

This clone has only a few counts. This chain joins TRBV5-5 and TRBJ2-7; TRBD1 agrees at 7 bases. Germline V gene lookup returns CDR1 SGHKS and CDR2 YYEKEE (reference sequence). V shed 4 bases and J 3 bases; nucleotides not matched to a gene: 10. There are 15 residues in the CDR3. This chain's CDR3 is CASSIPRDSRYEQYF. CDR3 nucleotides: TGTGCCAGCAGCATACCGAGGGACAGCCGCTACGAGCAGTACTTC.

This chain connects TRBV9 to TRBJ2-5; D possibly corresponds to TRBD1 (5 bases). The length of the CDR3 is 16 residues. In germline, CDR1 is SGDLS, CDR2 YYNGEE. The V end lost 4 bases, the J end lost 2 bases, and 18 bases lay between the germline ends. The CDR3 bases are TGTGCCAGCAGCCACCACACAGGTAACCCTCAAGAGACCCAGTACTTC. It encodes CASSHHTGNPQETQYF.

The CDR3 DNA sequence: TGTGCCAGCAGCGAGACAGTCTCCGAGCAGTACTTC. Protein sequence: CASSETVSEQYF. V and J are TRBV12-3 or TRBV12-4 and TRBJ2-7, with D possibly TRBD1 on 5 matching bases. This CDR3 is built from 12 residues. V gave up 6 bases and J gave up 6 bases, with 12 bases separating them.

The V gene is TRBV28, the J gene TRBJ2-5; 10 bases fit TRBD1. The CDR3 covers 15 residues. Per the germline V gene, CDR1 is MDHEN and CDR2 is SYDVKM. Trimming took 6 bases from V and 5 from J; bases not matched to a gene: 9. The CDR3 reads CASSPDRGRLETQYF. CDR3 in DNA: TGTGCCAGCAGCCCAGACAGGGGGCGTCTGGAGACCCAGTACTTC.